The 15 T cell receptor beta chains below were found in one sample sequenced in a study of blood T cell repertoires in COVID-19. Profiling relied on immunoSEQ multiplex PCR, and the TCRdb table lists in-frame clones only, not all of them. The data contain about 190,000 clones, around four fifths of them seen just once; the ten biggest clones take up 2.5% to 3.5%. The specimen sequenced was peripheral blood. The receptors come from a woman at least 80 years old with active or convalescent COVID-19.

The CDR3 DNA reads TGCGCCAGCAGCCAAGATTGGAAGGGGACTTGGGAGCAGTACTTC. Protein sequence: CASSQDWKGTWEQYF. The gene calls are TRBV4-1 and TRBJ2-7; maybe TRBD2 (6 bases). The germline V and J ends were trimmed by 0 bases and 7 bases, with 16 bases remaining between them. Looked up from germline, CDR1 is MGHRA and CDR2 is YSYEKL. The CDR3 sequence is 15 residues long.

The chain combines TRBV21-1 with TRBJ2-7; the table assigns TRBD2, which was not confirmed against the DNA. TRBV21-1 is annotated as a pseudogene. The CDR3 extends over 13 amino acids. The CDR3 protein is CASSNGGSYEQYF. CDR3 nucleotides: TGTGCCAGCAGCAATGGCGGGTCCTACGAGCAGTACTTC.

The rearrangement links TRBV5-6 to TRBJ2-5; TRBD2 matches 15 bases. There are 16 residues in the CDR3. V lost 4 bases, J lost 5 bases, and 6 bases stayed unmatched. Germline V lookup: CDR1 SGHDT, CDR2 YYEEEE. CDR3 sequence reads: CASSTGLAGGGETQYF. Here the CDR3 DNA reads TGTGCCAGCAGCACGGGACTAGCGGGGGGCGGGGAGACCCAGTACTTC.

This chain connects TRBV7-9 to TRBJ1-2; 8 nucleotides agree with TRBD1. Germline values: CDR1 SEHNR, CDR2 FQNEAQ (reference sequence). The CDR3 totals 12 residues. V lost 3 bases and J lost 8; bases outside the gene matches: 2. The CDR3 sequence is CASSLDRAGYTF. CDR3 DNA: TGTGCCAGCAGCTTGGACAGGGCAGGCTACACCTTC.

This clone was seen more than once but under ten times. This rearrangement joins TRBV19 to TRBJ2-3, with TRBD2 identical over 7 bases. V lost 6 bases to trimming and J lost 6 bases; unmatched junction nucleotides: 9. CDR3 size: 14 residues. Germline V CDR1 and CDR2: LNHDA, SQIVND (reference sequence). Written as DNA, the CDR3 is TGTGCCAGTAGAGACCGAGGGAGGGCGGATACGCAGTATTTT. This translates into CASRDRGRADTQYF.

This rearrangement joins TRBV5-5 to TRBJ1-5, with 7 bases identical to TRBD1. The germline V gene has CDR1 SGHKS and CDR2 YYEKEE (reference sequence). CDR3 length equals 16 residues. The J segment lost 4 bases and the V segment lost 4 bases, leaving 11 bases of the junction unmatched. CDR3 sequence (DNA): TGTGCCAGCAGCCTCTATGGGGCAGGGGGAAATCAGCCCCAGCATTTT. It encodes CASSLYGAGGNQPQHF.

The chain combines TRBV12-3 or TRBV12-4 with TRBJ2-2, with a tentative D call TRBD1 (6 bases). The CDR3 runs to 13 residues. The CDR3 loop is CAGGLTNTGELFF. CDR3 coding DNA: TGTGCAGGGGGTCTGACTAACACCGGGGAGCTGTTTTTT.

This chain joins TRBV10-3 and TRBJ1-2, with 7 bases that match TRBD1. CDR1 and CDR2 from the germline V gene are ENHRY and SYGVKD. After removal of 2 bases from V and 8 bases from J, the junction contained 2 bases not matched to a gene. This CDR3 is built from 12 residues. The CDR3, as DNA: TGTGCCATCAGTGAGGACAGGGTCGGCTACACCTTC. It yields the protein CAISEDRVGYTF.

This chain connects TRBV24-1 to TRBJ1-1, with D perhaps matching TRBD1 (5 bases). The V and J ends lost 2 bases and 6 bases respectively, with 15 bases between them. Germline V gene data show CDR1 as KGHDR and CDR2 as SFDVKD. The CDR3 extends over 15 amino acids. This chain's CDR3 is CATSDSSQGLPEAFF. The CDR3 DNA is TGTGCCACCAGTGATTCCAGCCAGGGTTTACCTGAAGCTTTCTTT.

V usage is TRBV6-6 and J usage is TRBJ1-5; D is unresolved. With 6 bases removed from V and 2 bases from J, the gap between germline ends came to 14 bases. Germline loops: CDR1 MNHNY, CDR2 SVGAGI (reference sequence). This CDR3 spans 15 amino acids. DNA of the CDR3: TGTGCCAGCAGACGAACAGCGGATGGCAATCAGCCCCAGCATTTT. Protein product: CASRRTADGNQPQHF.

CDR3 nucleotide sequence: TGTGCCAGCAGCCCAAGAGGGGGGGTCCAGTACTTC. Its protein product is CASSPRGGVQYF. J is TRBJ2-5 and V is TRBV7-8; D is perhaps TRBD2 (7 bases). V was shortened by 5 bases and J by 10 bases, with 14 bases between the two germline ends. This CDR3 region has 12 residues. CDR1 is SGHVS and CDR2 is FQNEAQ in the germline V gene.

V usage is TRBV19 and J usage is TRBJ2-6, with 13 bases aligning to TRBD2. The CDR3 length is 15 residues. Per germline, CDR1 LNHDA and CDR2 SQIVND (reference sequence). Germline trimming cut 7 bases from V and 4 bases from J; bases unmatched to any gene: 1. The CDR3 nucleotides are TGTGCCAGTATGACTAGCGGGAGGGGGGCCAACGTCCTGACTTTC. As protein: CASMTSGRGANVLTF. The full variable domain, completed using reference TRBV19 and TRBJ2-6, is DGGITQSPKYLFRKEGQNVTLSCEQNLNHDAMYWYRQDPGQGLRLIYYSQIVNDFQKGDIAEGYSVSREKKESFPLTVTSAQKNPTAFYLCASMTSGRGANVLTFGAGSRLTVL.

The chain recombines TRBV7-2 with TRBJ1-3; unclear D gene. The CDR3 has 16 residues. Germline V lookup: CDR1 SGHTA, CDR2 FQGNSA. The V end lost 2 bases, the J end lost 2 bases, and 13 bases lay between the germline ends. CDR3 protein: CASSLIWQSPGNTIYF. In nucleotides, the CDR3 is TGTGCCAGCAGCTTAATTTGGCAGTCTCCTGGAAACACCATATATTTT.

The V and J genes are TRBV5-1 and TRBJ1-6; D remains unclear. Germline lookup yields CDR1 SGHRS and CDR2 YFSETQ. The germline V and J ends were trimmed by 0 bases and 7 bases, with 11 bases remaining between them. CDR3 length equals 15 residues. The CDR3 DNA sequence: TGCGCCAGCAGCTTGGTCAGTCATGTGAATTCACCCCTCCACTTT. It is translated as CASSLVSHVNSPLHF.

This clone was recorded once. The V call is TRBV24-1, the J call TRBJ2-3, with D perhaps TRBD1 (6 bases). Germline loops: CDR1 KGHDR, CDR2 SFDVKD. CDR3 size: 19 residues. V gave up 1 base and J gave up 2 bases, with 21 bases separating them. As DNA, the CDR3 is TGTGCCACCAGTGATTTCCCCGGACAGCTCTTATTCAACACAGATACGCAGTATTTT. It encodes CATSDFPGQLLFNTDTQYF.